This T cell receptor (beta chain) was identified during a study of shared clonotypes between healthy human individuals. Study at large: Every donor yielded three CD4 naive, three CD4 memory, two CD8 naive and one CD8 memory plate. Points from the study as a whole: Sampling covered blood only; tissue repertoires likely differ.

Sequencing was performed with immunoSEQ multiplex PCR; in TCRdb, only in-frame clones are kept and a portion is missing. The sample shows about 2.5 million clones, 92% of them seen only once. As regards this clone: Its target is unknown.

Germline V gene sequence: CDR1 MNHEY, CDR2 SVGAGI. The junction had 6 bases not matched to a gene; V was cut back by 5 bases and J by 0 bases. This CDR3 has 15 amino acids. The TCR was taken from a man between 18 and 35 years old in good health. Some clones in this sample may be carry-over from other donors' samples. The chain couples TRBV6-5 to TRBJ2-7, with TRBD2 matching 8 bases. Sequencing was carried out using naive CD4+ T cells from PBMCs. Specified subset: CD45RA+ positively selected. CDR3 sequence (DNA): TGTGCCAGCAGTCCCCACGGGACTAGCTCCTACGAGCAGTACTTC. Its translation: CASSPHGTSSYEQYF.